These 21 T cell receptor beta chains were sequenced from one sample in a study of OX40 agonist ivuxolimab in advanced cancers. Here immunoSEQ multiplex PCR was the method, and the copy in TCRdb shows in-frame clones only, minus some. The sample has 55,000 to 75,000 clones; roughly nine tenths are singletons. Material: CD4+ or CD8+ T cells sorted from blood, obtained in a trial of the OX40 agonist ivuxolimab. The receptors stem from an adult with an advanced solid tumor such as melanoma, head and neck, liver or kidney cancer.

The gene calls are TRBV19 and TRBJ2-2; 8 bases are a match to TRBD2. Germline CDR1 and CDR2: LNHDA and SQIVND (reference sequence). This CDR3 is 16 amino acids long. J lost 5 bases, V lost 10 bases, and 15 bases had no gene match. The CDR3, as DNA: TGTGCCACATATCCCTTAGCGGGACGCGGGACCGGGGAGCTGTTTTTT. Translated, it gives CATYPLAGRGTGELFF. The full variable domain, rest sourced from reference TRBV19 and TRBJ2-2, is DGGITQSPKYLFRKEGQNVTLSCEQNLNHDAMYWYRQDPGQGLRLIYYSQIVNDFQKGDIAEGYSVSREKKESFPLTVTSAQKNPTAFYLCATYPLAGRGTGELFFGEGSRLTVL.

This chain joins TRBV5-6 and TRBJ2-7, with TRBD1 identical over 7 bases. V was pared by 7 bases and J by 3 bases, with 7 bases of the junction left unmatched. The CDR3 has 13 amino acids. Germline V lookup: CDR1 SGHDT, CDR2 YYEEEE. CDR3 DNA: TGTGCCAGCGGCATAGGGGACAGCTACGAGCAGTACTTC. Protein: CASGIGDSYEQYF.

This rearrangement joins TRBV28 to TRBJ2-3; 7 nucleotides align to TRBD2. The CDR3 totals 15 residues. Losses at the gene ends were 5 bases for V and 2 bases for J; bases not matched to a gene: 7. Germline V gene lookup returns CDR1 MDHEN and CDR2 SYDVKM. CDR3 sequence: CASSREREHTDTQYF. CDR3 coding DNA: TGTGCCAGCAGTCGGGAGCGGGAACACACAGATACGCAGTATTTT.

The chain is built from TRBV10-2 and TRBJ1-1; TRBD1 aligns across 11 bases. Germline CDR1 reads WSHSY; CDR2 reads SAAADI. V was clipped by 2 bases and J by 4 bases; unmatched bases: 6. The CDR3 covers 16 residues. The CDR3 is CASSEGTGGRGTEAFF. CDR3 sequence (DNA): TGCGCCAGCAGTGAGGGGACAGGGGGAAGAGGCACTGAAGCTTTCTTT.

The chain links TRBV27 to TRBJ2-7, with D possibly matching TRBD1 (5 bases). In germline, CDR1 is MNHEY, CDR2 SMNVEV (reference sequence). The CDR3 is 14 amino acids. Trimming took off 5 bases at V and 3 bases at J, with 14 bases between the two ends. As DNA, the CDR3 is TGTGCCAGCAGTGCAACAGGTTTCGGCTACGAGCAGTACTTC. It specifies CASSATGFGYEQYF.

Notes on this clone: The same CDR3 also results from other DNA sequences found in this sample. The chain couples TRBV7-2 to TRBJ2-7; D ambiguous. This CDR3 region has 12 residues. V shed 6 bases and J shed 0 bases, with 6 bases lying between them. Per the germline V gene, CDR1 is SGHTA and CDR2 is FQGNSA. The DNA of the CDR3 is TGTGCCAGCAGTTCGAACTCCTACGAGCAGTACTTC. Its translation: CASSSNSYEQYF.

This chain links TRBV27 with TRBJ1-2, with D perhaps TRBD1 (5 bases). CDR1 MNHEY and CDR2 SMNVEV come from the germline V gene (reference sequence). CDR3 length equals 15 residues. V was cut by 6 bases and J by 1 base, with 15 bases left in between. CDR3 DNA sequence: TGTGCCAGCAGGACTCAGGGCCGGGATAACTATGGCTACACCTTC. Amino acid sequence: CASRTQGRDNYGYTF.

This clone has more than one count but fewer than ten. V gene TRBV2 combines with J gene TRBJ2-3; no definite D call. With 0 bases removed from V and 2 bases from J, the gap between germline ends came to 9 bases. This CDR3 is 15 amino acids long. From germline, CDR1 is SNHLY and CDR2 FYNNEI. DNA of the CDR3: TGTGCCAGCAGTGAAGCCGTATCGAACACAGATACGCAGTATTTT. Translating it yields CASSEAVSNTDTQYF.

The CDR3 nucleotides are TGTGCCAGCAGCCTCGTCGGACAGTACGGGGAGCTGTTTTTT. This translates into CASSLVGQYGELFF. V and J are TRBV7-9 and TRBJ2-2, with a possible D match to TRBD1 (6 bases). The CDR3 runs 14 residues. V was clipped by 5 bases and J by 7 bases, with 14 bases between them. In germline, CDR1 is SEHNR, CDR2 FQNEAQ (reference sequence).

This chain links TRBV6-1 with TRBJ1-2, with D hard to call. This CDR3 region has 11 residues. Looked up from germline, CDR1 is MNHNS and CDR2 is SASEGT. Trimming removed 5 bases at V and 4 bases at J, with 5 bases between. As DNA, the CDR3 is TGTGCCAGCAGTTACCCCTATGGCTACACCTTC. The encoded protein is CASSYPYGYTF.

The chain is built from TRBV27 and TRBJ2-7; D unclear. The CDR3 consists of 11 residues. CDR1 is MNHEY and CDR2 is SMNVEV in the germline V gene (reference sequence). The V gene lost 8 bases and the J gene lost 2 bases, with 7 bases spanning the gap. The CDR3 here is CASGIAYEQYF. The CDR3 DNA reads TGTGCCAGCGGGATCGCCTACGAGCAGTACTTC.

The chain combines TRBV19 with TRBJ1-5; D is undetermined. V was shortened by 1 base and J by 5 bases, with 9 bases between the two germline ends. The germline gives CDR1 LNHDA, CDR2 SQIVND (reference sequence). This CDR3 comprises 14 residues. The CDR3 loop reads CASSIGGTYQPQHF. The CDR3 DNA reads as TGTGCCAGTAGTATAGGGGGTACGTATCAGCCCCAGCATTTT.

The chain combines TRBV5-5 with TRBJ2-2; D unresolved. Looked up from germline, CDR1 is SGHKS and CDR2 is YYEKEE (reference sequence). Trimming cost V 0 bases and J 2 bases, with 11 bases left between them. The CDR3 extends over 16 amino acids. CDR3 sequence (DNA): TGTGCCAGCAGCTTGGGTGGCTCCCTAAACACCGGGGAGCTGTTTTTT. Translating it yields CASSLGGSLNTGELFF.

This clone was detected only a few times. The V call is TRBV13, the J call TRBJ2-3, with 8 bases lining up with TRBD2. With V trimmed by 1 base and J by 3 bases, 0 bases remained unmatched. Germline CDR1 PRHDT, CDR2 FYEKMQ (reference sequence). The CDR3 extends over 14 amino acids. The CDR3 DNA reads TGTGCCAGCAGCTTAGCGGGAGGGACAGATACGCAGTATTTT. Translated: CASSLAGGTDTQYF.

The genes are TRBV19 and TRBJ2-7; the D gene is possibly TRBD2 (6 bases). Trimming left V 3 bases short and J 3 bases short, with 15 bases between. Germline assignment: CDR1 LNHDA and CDR2 SQIVND (reference sequence). This CDR3 region has 15 residues. CDR3 nucleotide sequence: TGTGCCAGTAGTATTTTCGCGGGACCTTTCTACGAGCAGTACTTC. It encodes CASSIFAGPFYEQYF. Full variable domain (outside the CDR3, taken from reference TRBV19 and TRBJ2-7): DGGITQSPKYLFRKEGQNVTLSCEQNLNHDAMYWYRQDPGQGLRLIYYSQIVNDFQKGDIAEGYSVSREKKESFPLTVTSAQKNPTAFYLCASSIFAGPFYEQYFGPGTRLTVT.

J is TRBJ2-4 and V is TRBV11-2, with TRBD2 matching over 10 bases. The V gene end was trimmed by 3 bases and the J gene end by 11 bases; junction bases not matched to a gene: 13. CDR1 and CDR2 (germline): SGHAT, FQNNGV. The CDR3 consists of 16 residues. The CDR3 coding sequence is TGTGCCAGCAGCTTCTACTCCGGGACTAGCGTCGGAGTTCAGTACTTC. Translation gives CASSFYSGTSVGVQYF.

The CDR3 sequence: CASSLSRDLGQPQHF. DNA for the CDR3: TGTGCCAGCAGCTTAAGCAGGGACTTAGGCCAGCCCCAGCATTTT. V usage is TRBV7-8 and J usage is TRBJ1-5; D perhaps matches TRBD1 (5 bases). There are 15 residues in the CDR3. The V end was cut by 2 bases, the J end by 7 bases, with 15 bases between. Germline V lookup: CDR1 SGHVS, CDR2 FQNEAQ.

The chain has TRBV27 and TRBJ2-7; possibly TRBD1 for D (5 bases). Germline CDR1 is MNHEY and CDR2 is SMNVEV (reference sequence). There are 12 residues in the CDR3. Between the trimmed V and J ends, which lost 2 bases and 3 bases, there was a span of 5 bases. The CDR3 DNA follows: TGTGCCAGCAGTTTAAGGGGCTACGAGCAGTACTTC. Protein: CASSLRGYEQYF.

This chain connects TRBV29-1 to TRBJ2-1; D may match TRBD1 or TRBD2 (6 bases each). Trimming took off 1 base at V and 6 bases at J, with 16 bases between the two ends. The CDR3 length is 15 residues. The germline gives CDR1 SQVTM, CDR2 ANQGSEA. The CDR3 sequence is CSVEGKGGVGNEQFF. The CDR3 DNA reads as TGCAGCGTTGAAGGAAAGGGGGGAGTGGGCAATGAGCAGTTCTTC.

This chain connects TRBV4-3 to TRBJ1-2; D is perhaps TRBD1 (5 bases). The CDR3 is 14 amino acids. Germline CDR1 reads LGHNA; CDR2 reads YSLEER. V dropped 0 bases and J dropped 3 bases, with 8 bases sitting between them. CDR3 nucleotide sequence: TGCGCCAGCAGCCAAGACCGGGACTACTATGGCTACACCTTC. Its protein is CASSQDRDYYGYTF.

This sequence joins TRBV21-1 and TRBJ1-2; the listed D gene, TRBD1, was not tested against the DNA. TRBV21-1 is shown as a pseudogene. This CDR3 contains 12 residues. The CDR3 protein is CASSNRDYGYTF. CDR3 DNA: TGTGCCAGCAGCAACAGGGACTATGGCTACACCTTC.